Here is one T cell receptor (beta chain) with its context. These data originate in a study of T cell changes during pregnancy in multiple sclerosis. Assay: immunoSEQ multiplex PCR; the TCRdb copy retains only in-frame clones and omits some. The table has around 84,000 clones, 94% seen once; the top ten hold about 0.99%. The source is a female donor in good health, enrolled as a control in a pregnancy study. The specimen was peripheral blood, collected in the second trimester of pregnancy.

In DNA form, the CDR3 reads TGTGCCAGCAGTCCACTAGACAGGGATCTGAGGGGCTACACCTTC. Protein: CASSPLDRDLRGYTF. The V and J genes are TRBV27 and TRBJ1-2; TRBD1 aligns across 7 bases. J was trimmed by 8 bases and V by 5 bases; bases with no gene match: 14. CDR1 is MNHEY and CDR2 is SMNVEV in the germline V gene (reference sequence). The length of the CDR3 is 15 residues.